This TCR beta chain was profiled in a study of radiotherapy plus CTLA-4 blockade in lung cancer. Study details: Disease control reached over 30%, with objective responses in over 15%. Study conclusions and caveats: Radiotherapy plus ipilimumab was followed by expansion in blood of tumor-derived TCR clones. Strongest reported response predictors: early blood clone changes and post-radiation interferon-beta.

The CDR3 is made up of 15 amino acids. The germline V gene has CDR1 MNHEY and CDR2 SVGAGI. The ends lost 0 bases at V and 3 bases at J; junction bases unmatched: 1. Generated by immunoSEQ multiplex PCR, the TCRdb table keeps only in-frame clones and is missing some. The profile shows about 120,000 clones, 85% to 90% of them singletons. For this clone: Its target is not known. Different DNA sequences within this sample yield the same CDR3.

The rearrangement links TRBV6-5 to TRBJ2-7; the match to TRBD2 covers 11 bases. This sequence was found in a human donor with non-small cell lung cancer that progressed on radiotherapy plus ipilimumab. The specimen comprised peripheral blood, sampled from a patient treated with radiotherapy plus ipilimumab. CDR3 nucleotides: TGTGCCAGCAGTTACTCCGGGACTAGCGGCTACGAGCAGTACTTC. This gives the protein CASSYSGTSGYEQYF.